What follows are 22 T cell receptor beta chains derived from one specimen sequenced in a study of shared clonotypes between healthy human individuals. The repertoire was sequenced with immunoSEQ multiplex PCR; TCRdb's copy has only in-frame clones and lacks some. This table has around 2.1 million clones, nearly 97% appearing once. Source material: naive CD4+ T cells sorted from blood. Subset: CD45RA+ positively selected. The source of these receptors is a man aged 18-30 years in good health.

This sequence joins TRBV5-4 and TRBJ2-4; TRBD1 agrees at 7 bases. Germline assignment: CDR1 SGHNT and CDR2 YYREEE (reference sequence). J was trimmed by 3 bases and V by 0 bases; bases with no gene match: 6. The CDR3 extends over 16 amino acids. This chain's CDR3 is CASSLGGGPLKNIQYF. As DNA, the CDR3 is TGTGCCAGCAGCTTGGGAGGGGGCCCCCTCAAAAACATTCAGTACTTC.

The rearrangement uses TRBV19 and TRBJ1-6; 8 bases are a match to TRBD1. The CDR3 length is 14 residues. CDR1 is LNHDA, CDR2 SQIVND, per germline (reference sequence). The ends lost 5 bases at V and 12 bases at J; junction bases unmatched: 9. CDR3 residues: CASSGTGTGLPLHF. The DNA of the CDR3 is TGTGCCAGTAGTGGAACCGGGACAGGCCTACCCCTCCACTTT.

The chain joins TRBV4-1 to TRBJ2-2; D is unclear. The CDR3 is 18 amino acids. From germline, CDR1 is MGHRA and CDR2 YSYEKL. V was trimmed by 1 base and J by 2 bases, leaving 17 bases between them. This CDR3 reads CASSQGSWTPFNTGELFF. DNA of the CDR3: TGCGCCAGCAGCCAAGGGTCCTGGACCCCATTCAACACCGGGGAGCTGTTTTTT.

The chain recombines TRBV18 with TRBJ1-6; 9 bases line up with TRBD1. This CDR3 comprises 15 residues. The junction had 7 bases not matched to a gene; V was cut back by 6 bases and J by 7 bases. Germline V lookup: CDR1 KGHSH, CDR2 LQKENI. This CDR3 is CASSTGTGLNSPLHF. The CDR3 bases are TGTGCCAGCTCTACCGGGACAGGGCTAAATTCACCCCTCCACTTT.

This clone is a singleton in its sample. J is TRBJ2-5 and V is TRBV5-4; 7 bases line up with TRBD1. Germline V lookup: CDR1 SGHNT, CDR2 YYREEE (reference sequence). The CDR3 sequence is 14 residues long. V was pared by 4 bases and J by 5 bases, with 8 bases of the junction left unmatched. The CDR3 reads CASSQNRGQETQYF. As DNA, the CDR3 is TGTGCCAGCAGCCAGAACAGGGGTCAGGAGACCCAGTACTTC.

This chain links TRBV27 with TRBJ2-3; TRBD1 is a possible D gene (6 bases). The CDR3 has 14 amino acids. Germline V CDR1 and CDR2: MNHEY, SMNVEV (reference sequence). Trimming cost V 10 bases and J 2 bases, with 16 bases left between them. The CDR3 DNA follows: TGTGCCACTAGGACAGTTGGACCCACAGATACGCAGTATTTT. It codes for CATRTVGPTDTQYF.

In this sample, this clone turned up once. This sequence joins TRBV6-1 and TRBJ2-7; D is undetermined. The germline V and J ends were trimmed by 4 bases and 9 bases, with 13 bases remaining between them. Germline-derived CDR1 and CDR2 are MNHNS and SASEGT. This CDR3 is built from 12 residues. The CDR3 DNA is TGTGCCAGCAGTGGAATGGCTAAGGGGCAGTACTTC. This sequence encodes CASSGMAKGQYF.

CDR3 amino acids: CASSFSDRGVYGYTF. For the CDR3, the DNA is TGTGCCAGCAGCTTTAGTGACAGGGGTGTCTATGGCTACACCTTC. This sequence joins TRBV7-2 and TRBJ1-2; TRBD1 aligns across 8 bases. Losses at the gene ends were 3 bases for V and 4 bases for J; bases not matched to a gene: 7. Looked up from germline, CDR1 is SGHTA and CDR2 is FQGNSA. The CDR3 consists of 15 residues.

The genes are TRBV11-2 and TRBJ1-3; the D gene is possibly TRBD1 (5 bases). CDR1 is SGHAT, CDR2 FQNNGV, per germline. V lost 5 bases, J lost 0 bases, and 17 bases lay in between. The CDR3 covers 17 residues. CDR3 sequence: CASSRNQGYISGNTIYF. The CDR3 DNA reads TGTGCCAGCAGCCGCAATCAGGGTTACATCTCTGGAAACACCATATATTTT.

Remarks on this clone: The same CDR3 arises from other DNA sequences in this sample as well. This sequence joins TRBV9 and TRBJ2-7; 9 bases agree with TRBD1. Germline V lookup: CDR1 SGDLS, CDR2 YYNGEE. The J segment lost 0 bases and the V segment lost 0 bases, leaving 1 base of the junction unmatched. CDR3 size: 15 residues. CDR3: CASSVEQGASYEQYF. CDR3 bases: TGTGCCAGCAGCGTAGAACAGGGGGCCTCCTACGAGCAGTACTTC. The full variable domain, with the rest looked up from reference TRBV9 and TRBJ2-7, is DSGVTQTPKHLITATGQRVTLRCSPRSGDLSVYWYQQSLDQGLQFLIQYYNGEERAKGNILERFSAQQFPDLHSELNLSSLELGDSALYFCASSVEQGASYEQYFGPGTRLTVT.

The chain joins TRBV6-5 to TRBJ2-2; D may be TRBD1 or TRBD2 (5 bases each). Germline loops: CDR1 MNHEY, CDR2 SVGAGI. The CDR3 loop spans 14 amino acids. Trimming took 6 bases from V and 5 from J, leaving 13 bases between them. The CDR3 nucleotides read TGTGCCAGCAGCCCGGGACCCGCTACCGGGGAGCTGTTTTTT. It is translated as CASSPGPATGELFF.

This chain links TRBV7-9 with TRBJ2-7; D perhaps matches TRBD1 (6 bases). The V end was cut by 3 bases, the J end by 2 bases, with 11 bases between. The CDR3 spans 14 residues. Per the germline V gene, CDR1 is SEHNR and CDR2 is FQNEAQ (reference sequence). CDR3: CASSFGTLTYEQYF. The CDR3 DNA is TGTGCCAGCAGCTTTGGGACATTGACCTACGAGCAGTACTTC.

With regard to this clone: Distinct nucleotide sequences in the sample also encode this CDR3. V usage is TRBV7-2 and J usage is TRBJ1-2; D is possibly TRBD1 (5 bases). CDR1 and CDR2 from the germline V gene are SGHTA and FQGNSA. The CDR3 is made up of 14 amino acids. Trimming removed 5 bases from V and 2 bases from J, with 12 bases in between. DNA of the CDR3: TGTGCCAGCAGCCCAGACCGGGGCAACTATGGCTACACCTTC. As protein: CASSPDRGNYGYTF.

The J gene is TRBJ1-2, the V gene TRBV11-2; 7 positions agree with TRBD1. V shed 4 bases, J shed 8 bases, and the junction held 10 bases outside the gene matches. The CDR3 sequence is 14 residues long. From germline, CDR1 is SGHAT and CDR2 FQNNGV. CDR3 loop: CASSSTGTKEGYTF. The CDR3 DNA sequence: TGTGCCAGCAGCTCGACAGGGACAAAGGAGGGCTACACCTTC.

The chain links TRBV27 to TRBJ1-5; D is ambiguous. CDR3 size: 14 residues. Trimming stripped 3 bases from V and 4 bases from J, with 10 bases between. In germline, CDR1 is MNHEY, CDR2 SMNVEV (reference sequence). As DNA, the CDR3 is TGTGCCAGCAGTTTTCTGGGGAATAATCAGCCCCAGCATTTT. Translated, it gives CASSFLGNNQPQHF.

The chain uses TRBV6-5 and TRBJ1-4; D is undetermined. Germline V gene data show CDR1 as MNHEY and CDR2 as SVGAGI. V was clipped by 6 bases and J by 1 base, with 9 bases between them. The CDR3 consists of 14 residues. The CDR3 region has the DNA TGTGCCAGCAGATCGACACTAACTAATGAAAAACTGTTTTTT. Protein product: CASRSTLTNEKLFF.

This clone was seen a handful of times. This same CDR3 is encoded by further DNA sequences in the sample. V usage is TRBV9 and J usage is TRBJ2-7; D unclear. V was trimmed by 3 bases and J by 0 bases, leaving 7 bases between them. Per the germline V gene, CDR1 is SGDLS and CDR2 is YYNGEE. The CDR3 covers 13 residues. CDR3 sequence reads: CASSALSSYEQYF. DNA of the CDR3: TGTGCCAGCAGCGCCCTGAGCTCCTACGAGCAGTACTTC.

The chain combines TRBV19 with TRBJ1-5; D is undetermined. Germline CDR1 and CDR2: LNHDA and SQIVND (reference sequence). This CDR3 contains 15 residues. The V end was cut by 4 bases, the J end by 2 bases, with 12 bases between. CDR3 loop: CASSTGGGGNQPQHF. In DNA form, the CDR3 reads TGTGCCAGTAGTACGGGAGGAGGTGGCAATCAGCCCCAGCATTTT.

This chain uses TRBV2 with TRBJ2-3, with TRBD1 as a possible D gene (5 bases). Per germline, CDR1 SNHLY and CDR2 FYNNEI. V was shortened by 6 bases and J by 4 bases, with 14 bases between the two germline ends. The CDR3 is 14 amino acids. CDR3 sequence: CASSPVWGADTQYF. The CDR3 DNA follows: TGTGCCAGCAGCCCTGTTTGGGGCGCAGATACGCAGTATTTT.

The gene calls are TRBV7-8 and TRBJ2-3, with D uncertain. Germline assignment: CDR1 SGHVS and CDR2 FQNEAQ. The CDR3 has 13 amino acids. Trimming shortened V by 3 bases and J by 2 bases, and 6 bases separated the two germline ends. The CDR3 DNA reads TGTGCCAGCAGCTTCACGGCCACAGATACGCAGTATTTT. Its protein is CASSFTATDTQYF.

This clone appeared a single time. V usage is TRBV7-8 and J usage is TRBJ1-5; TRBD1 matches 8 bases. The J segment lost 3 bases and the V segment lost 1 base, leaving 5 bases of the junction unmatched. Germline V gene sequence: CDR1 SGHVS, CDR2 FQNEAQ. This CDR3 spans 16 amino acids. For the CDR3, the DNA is TGTGCCAGCAGCTTAGAGGGACAGGATCTCAATCAGCCCCAGCATTTT. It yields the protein CASSLEGQDLNQPQHF. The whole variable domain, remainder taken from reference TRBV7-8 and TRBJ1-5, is GAGVSQSPRYKVAKRGQDVALRCDPISGHVSLFWYQQALGQGPEFLTYFQNEAQLDKSGLPSDRFFAERPEGSVSTLKIQRTQQEDSAVYLCASSLEGQDLNQPQHFGDGTRLSIL.

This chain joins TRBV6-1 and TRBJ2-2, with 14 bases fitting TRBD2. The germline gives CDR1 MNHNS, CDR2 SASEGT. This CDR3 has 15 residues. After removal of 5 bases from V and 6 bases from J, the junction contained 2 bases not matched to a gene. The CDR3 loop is CASSSGLAGAGELFF. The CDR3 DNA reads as TGTGCCAGCAGTTCGGGACTAGCGGGGGCCGGGGAGCTGTTTTTT.